The 18 T cell receptor beta chains presented below share a single source sample, sequenced in a study of CD8+ T cells in alopecia areata. In each case, RNA was isolated and then reverse transcribed into cDNA as the sequencing template. Sequencing used immunoSEQ multiplex PCR; TCRdb keeps in-frame clones, though not all of them. The table has some 210,000 clones, 57% seen once. The sequences come from CD4+ T cells sorted from blood, collected at week 0. The receptor source for this set is a human donor with alopecia areata.

The gene calls are TRBV9 and TRBJ1-1; D perhaps matches TRBD1 (6 bases). Trimming pared 0 bases from V and 0 bases from J, leaving 15 bases between. The CDR3 has 17 amino acids. CDR1 is SGDLS, CDR2 YYNGEE, per germline. In nucleotides, the CDR3 is TGTGCCAGCAGCGTAGCTGAAGGGGGGCCCATGAACACTGAAGCTTTCTTT. This sequence encodes CASSVAEGGPMNTEAFF.

This chain uses TRBV29-1 with TRBJ2-1; maybe TRBD2 (5 bases). The V gene lost 6 bases and the J gene lost 4 bases, with 10 bases spanning the gap. The CDR3 is made up of 12 amino acids. Germline V gene lookup returns CDR1 SQVTM and CDR2 ANQGSEA. The CDR3 coding sequence is TGCAGCGTCTCGCCGGGGTACAATGAGCAGTTCTTC. This gives the protein CSVSPGYNEQFF.

This clone was found a few times. The chain combines TRBV7-6 with TRBJ1-1, with a possible D match to TRBD1 (5 bases). This CDR3 is built from 13 residues. The ends were cut back, 3 bases at V and 0 bases at J, with 5 bases in the middle. CDR1 and CDR2 from the germline V gene are SGHVS and FNYEAQ. The CDR3 is CASSLDMNTEAFF. The CDR3 DNA reads as TGTGCCAGCAGCTTGGACATGAACACTGAAGCTTTCTTT.

The V call is TRBV13, the J call TRBJ2-7, with unresolved D. The CDR3 is 13 amino acids. In germline, CDR1 is PRHDT, CDR2 FYEKMQ (reference sequence). Trimming shortened V by 6 bases and J by 3 bases, and 12 bases separated the two germline ends. The DNA of the CDR3 is TGTGCCAGCAGAGGGCTTATGGACTACGAGCAGTACTTC. Amino acids: CASRGLMDYEQYF.

The genes are TRBV29-1 and TRBJ1-1; D remains ambiguous. Germline V gene lookup returns CDR1 SQVTM and CDR2 ANQGSEA. This CDR3 is built from 13 residues. V was trimmed by 2 bases and J by 10 bases, leaving 17 bases between them. The DNA of the CDR3 is TGCAGCGTTGAATCGCGCCAGACACTTAGAGCTTTCTTT. Protein product: CSVESRQTLRAFF.

The rearrangement uses TRBV27 and TRBJ1-2; 7 bases match TRBD1. J gave up 1 base and V 4 bases, and 9 bases lay outside the gene matches. The CDR3 is made up of 16 amino acids. Germline V lookup: CDR1 MNHEY, CDR2 SMNVEV (reference sequence). This CDR3 reads CASSYRPGQSNYGYTF. CDR3 nucleotides: TGTGCCAGCAGTTACAGACCGGGACAGAGTAACTATGGCTACACCTTC.

The V call is TRBV19, the J call TRBJ2-7, with no clear D. Trimming pared 0 bases from V and 0 bases from J, leaving 6 bases between. There are 14 residues in the CDR3. Germline V CDR1 and CDR2: LNHDA, SQIVND (reference sequence). The CDR3 reads CASSIDLNSYEQYF. The CDR3 bases are TGTGCCAGTAGTATAGATCTGAACTCCTACGAGCAGTACTTC. Supplemented by reference TRBV19 and TRBJ2-7, the full variable domain reads DGGITQSPKYLFRKEGQNVTLSCEQNLNHDAMYWYRQDPGQGLRLIYYSQIVNDFQKGDIAEGYSVSREKKESFPLTVTSAQKNPTAFYLCASSIDLNSYEQYFGPGTRLTVT.

This clone has at least ten counts. This chain uses TRBV7-9 with TRBJ1-4, with TRBD1 matching 8 bases. Per germline, CDR1 SEHNR and CDR2 FQNEAQ (reference sequence). CDR3 size: 14 residues. V shed 6 bases and J 8 bases; nucleotides not matched to a gene: 8. CDR3 nucleotides: TGTGCCAGCAGGACCAGGACAGGGTCCGAAAAACTGTTTTTT. It is translated as CASRTRTGSEKLFF.

The chain carries TRBV11-2 and TRBJ2-5; TRBD2 agrees at 15 bases. V gave up 5 bases and J gave up 7 bases; unmatched junction bases: 11. CDR1 and CDR2 (germline): SGHAT, FQNNGV. This CDR3 is 17 amino acids long. For the CDR3, the DNA is TGTGCCAGCAGCCTGGGACTAGCGGGAGGCGCGACCGTGACCCAGTACTTC. It yields the protein CASSLGLAGGATVTQYF.

On this clone: The CDR3 end shows no conserved phenylalanine or tryptophan, and so a read error is likely. The limits of the CDR3 on the DNA are not certain, so only TCRdb's listed CDR3 is given. This sequence joins TRBV7-9 and TRBJ2-7. Germline V gene lookup returns CDR1 SEHNR and CDR2 FQNEAQ (reference sequence). The CDR3 spans 13 residues, counting both ends. The chain's CDR3 is CASSSNDRAREYL.

The chain carries TRBV6-5 and TRBJ1-2, with D uncertain. Looked up from germline, CDR1 is MNHEY and CDR2 is SVGAGI. CDR3 length equals 15 residues. Trimming took off 0 bases at V and 7 bases at J, with 15 bases between the two ends. CDR3 residues: CASSYSRRSGFGYTF. As DNA, the CDR3 is TGTGCCAGCAGTTACTCGAGGAGGTCCGGATTTGGCTACACCTTC.

The chain employs TRBV29-1 and TRBJ1-1; D is perhaps TRBD1 (5 bases). Germline CDR1 and CDR2: SQVTM and ANQGSEA. CDR3 length: 13 residues. Trimming stripped 6 bases from V and 6 bases from J, with 17 bases between. The chain's CDR3 is CSVNRKYSSEAFF. DNA for the CDR3: TGCAGCGTGAACAGGAAGTATTCATCTGAAGCTTTCTTT.

J is TRBJ1-4 and V is TRBV30; D not resolved. The CDR3 contains 11 residues. CDR1 and CDR2 from the germline V gene are GTSNPN and SVGIG (reference sequence). V gave up 4 bases and J gave up 7 bases, with 7 bases separating them. In DNA, the CDR3 is TGTGCCTGGAAAGGAGGTGAAAAACTGTTTTTT. Its translation: CAWKGGEKLFF.

This chain links TRBV7-2 with TRBJ2-1; tentatively, D is TRBD2 (6 bases). V was shortened by 10 bases and J by 0 bases, with 13 bases between the two germline ends. CDR1 SGHTA and CDR2 FQGNSA come from the germline V gene. This CDR3 has 14 residues. CDR3 nucleotide sequence: TGTGCCACCGCCGGGGGTATCTCCTACAATGAGCAGTTCTTC. Translation gives CATAGGISYNEQFF.

Concerning this clone itself: With a much larger clone just one base away, this may be a read error. The chain employs TRBV16 and TRBJ2-3; no firm D call. Germline CDR1 KGHSY, CDR2 FQNENV. The CDR3 length is 12 residues. The V end was cut by 5 bases, the J end by 2 bases, with 5 bases between. The CDR3 DNA sequence: TGTGCCAGCAGCGAAGACACAGATACGCAGTATTTT. Protein sequence: CASSEDTDTQYF.

This clone has only one observation. The gene calls are TRBV4-1 and TRBJ1-1, with no clear D. The germline gives CDR1 MGHRA, CDR2 YSYEKL. CDR3 length: 14 residues. V was pared by 4 bases and J by 3 bases, with 12 bases between. In DNA, the CDR3 is TGCGCCAGCAGCCGTGGTCCGTGGGACACTGAAGCTTTCTTT. The encoded protein is CASSRGPWDTEAFF.

The chain combines TRBV7-3 with TRBJ2-3, with D tentatively TRBD2 (5 bases). Looked up from germline, CDR1 is SGHTA and CDR2 is FQGTGA. Trimming stripped 5 bases from V and 5 bases from J, with 17 bases between. The CDR3 is made up of 15 amino acids. The CDR3 sequence is CASSREGLYRDTQYF. DNA for the CDR3: TGTGCCAGCAGCCGAGAGGGTCTCTACAGAGATACGCAGTATTTT.

There are many counts of this clone. The chain links TRBV29-1 to TRBJ2-5; maybe TRBD2 (6 bases). The length of the CDR3 is 12 residues. The V and J ends lost 5 bases and 2 bases respectively, with 9 bases between them. Germline V gene data show CDR1 as SQVTM and CDR2 as ANQGSEA. The CDR3 loop is CSVKGTQETQYF. CDR3 in DNA: TGCAGCGTTAAGGGGACTCAAGAGACCCAGTACTTC.